This T cell receptor (beta chain) was sequenced for a study of response to subunit inactivated influenza vaccine. V was clipped by 5 bases and J by 5 bases; unmatched bases: 19. Germline assignment: CDR1 DFQATT and CDR2 SNEGSKA (reference sequence). The CDR3 consists of 18 residues. TCRdb reanalysed the RT-PCR reads using MiXCR and keeps one entry per CDR3 protein. Of about 160,000 distinct CDR3 sequences listed, about 10% are singletons. This clonotype was counted a few times. The receptor's source is a man aged 50 to 69 who received an inactivated influenza vaccine. This chain uses TRBV20-1 with TRBJ2-1; 9 nucleotides agree with TRBD2. The source was CD8+ T cells sorted from PBMCs, collected less than 30 months after vaccination. CDR3 in amino acids: CSASKGPPLAGFNNEQFF. For the CDR3, the DNA is TGCAGTGCTTCGAAAGGCCCACCACTAGCGGGCTTTAACAATGAGCAGTTCTTC.